The entry below gives a single T cell receptor beta chain sequence along with its context. Its antigen is unidentified. Cryopreserved PBMC numbered about 0.9-11 million per sample before DNA extraction. This specimen belongs to a study of long-term antiretroviral therapy in people with HIV. Findings and limits, study-wide: HIV repertoire CDR3 lengths ranged less widely than those of controls. Pre-ART-expanded clones dominated the repertoire at all time points.

Version v3.0 of the immunoSEQ assay ran at survey level. For each individual sample, sequencing targeted roughly 40,000-50,000 T-cell genomes. Profiling relied on immunoSEQ multiplex PCR, and the TCRdb table lists in-frame clones only, not all of them. The sample consists of 20,000 to 25,000 clones, around 84% of them appearing once. This receptor was taken from a woman in her thirties with HIV. The input for sequencing was unsorted PBMCs, taken 1.8 years before starting antiretroviral therapy.

The CDR3 sequence is CASSLDSGWNTEAFF. The CDR3 bases are TGCGCCAGCAGCTTGGATTCAGGCTGGAACACTGAAGCTTTCTTT. V usage is TRBV5-1 and J usage is TRBJ1-1; D is unresolved. Germline V CDR1 and CDR2: SGHRS, YFSETQ. Trimming pared 0 bases from V and 1 base from J, leaving 10 bases between. The CDR3 is 15 residues long. The full variable domain, in which reference TRBV5-1 and TRBJ1-1 provide the parts outside the CDR3, is KAGVTQTPRYLIKTRGQQVTLSCSPISGHRSVSWYQQTPGQGLQFLFEYFSETQRNKGNFPGRFSGRQFSNSRSEMNVSTLELGDSALYLCASSLDSGWNTEAFFGQGTRLTVV.